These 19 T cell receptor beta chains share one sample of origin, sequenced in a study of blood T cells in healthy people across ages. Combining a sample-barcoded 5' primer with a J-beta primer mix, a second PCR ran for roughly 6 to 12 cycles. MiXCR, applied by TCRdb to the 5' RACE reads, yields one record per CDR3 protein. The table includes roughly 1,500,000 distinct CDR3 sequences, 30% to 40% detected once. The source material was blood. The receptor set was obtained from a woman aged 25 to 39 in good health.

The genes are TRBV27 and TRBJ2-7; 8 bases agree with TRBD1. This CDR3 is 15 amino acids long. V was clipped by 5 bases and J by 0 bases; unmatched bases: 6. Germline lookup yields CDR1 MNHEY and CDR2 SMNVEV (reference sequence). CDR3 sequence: CASSHTGGSSYEQYF. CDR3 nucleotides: TGTGCCAGCAGTCATACAGGGGGAAGCTCCTACGAGCAGTACTTC.

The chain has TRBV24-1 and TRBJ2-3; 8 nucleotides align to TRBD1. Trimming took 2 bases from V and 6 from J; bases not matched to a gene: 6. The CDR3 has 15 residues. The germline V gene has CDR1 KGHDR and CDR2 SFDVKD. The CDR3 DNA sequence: TGTGCCACCAGTGATTCGGACAGGGTCCGGGATACGCAGTATTTT. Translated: CATSDSDRVRDTQYF.

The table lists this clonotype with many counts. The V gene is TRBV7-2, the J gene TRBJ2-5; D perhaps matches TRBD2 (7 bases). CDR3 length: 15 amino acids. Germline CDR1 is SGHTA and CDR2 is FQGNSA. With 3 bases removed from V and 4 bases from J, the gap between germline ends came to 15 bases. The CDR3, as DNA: TGTGCCAGCAGCTTTAGGGGGAGGGGGGGAGAGACCCAGTACTTC. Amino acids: CASSFRGRGGETQYF.

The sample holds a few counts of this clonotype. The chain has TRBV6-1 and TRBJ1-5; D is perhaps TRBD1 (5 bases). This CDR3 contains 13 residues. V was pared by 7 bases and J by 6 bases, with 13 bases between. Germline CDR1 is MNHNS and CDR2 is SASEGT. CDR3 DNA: TGTGCCAGCACGGGCAGGGCAGTTCAGCCCCAGCATTTT. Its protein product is CASTGRAVQPQHF.

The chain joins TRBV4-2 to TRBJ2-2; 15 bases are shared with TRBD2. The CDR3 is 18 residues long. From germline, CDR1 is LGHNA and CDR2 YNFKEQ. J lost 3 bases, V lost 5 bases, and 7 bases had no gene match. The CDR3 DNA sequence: TGTGCCAGCAGCTACCCCGGGACTAGCGGGGGGTACACCGGGGAGCTGTTTTTT. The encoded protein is CASSYPGTSGGYTGELFF.

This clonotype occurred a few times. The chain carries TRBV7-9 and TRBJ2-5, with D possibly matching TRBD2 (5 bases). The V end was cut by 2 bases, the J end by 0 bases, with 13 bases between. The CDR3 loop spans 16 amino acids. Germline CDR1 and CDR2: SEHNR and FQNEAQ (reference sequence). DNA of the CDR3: TGTGCCAGCAGCTTATTGACGGGGATCAACCAAGAGACCCAGTACTTC. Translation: CASSLLTGINQETQYF.

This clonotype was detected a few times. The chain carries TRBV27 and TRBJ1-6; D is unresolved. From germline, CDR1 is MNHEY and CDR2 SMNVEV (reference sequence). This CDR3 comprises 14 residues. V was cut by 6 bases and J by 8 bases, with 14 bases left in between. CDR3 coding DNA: TGTGCCAGCAGCAGACGCCCAATATATTCACCCCTCCACTTT. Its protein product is CASSRRPIYSPLHF.

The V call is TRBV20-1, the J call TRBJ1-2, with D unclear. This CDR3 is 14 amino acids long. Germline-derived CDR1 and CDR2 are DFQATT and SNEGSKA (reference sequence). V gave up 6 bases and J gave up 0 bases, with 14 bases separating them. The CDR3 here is CSALHESPNYGYTF. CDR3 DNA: TGCAGTGCCTTACACGAGTCCCCTAACTATGGCTACACCTTC.

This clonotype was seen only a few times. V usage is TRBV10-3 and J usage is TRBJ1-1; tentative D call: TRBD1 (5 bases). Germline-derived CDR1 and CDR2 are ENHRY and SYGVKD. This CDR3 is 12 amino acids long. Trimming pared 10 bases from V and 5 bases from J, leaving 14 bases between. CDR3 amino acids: CATDGGGTEAFF. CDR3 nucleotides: TGTGCCACTGACGGGGGGGGTACTGAAGCTTTCTTT.

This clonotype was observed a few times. The CDR3 DNA is TGTGCCAGCAGTAAGCGGGGGGCCTCCTACGAGCAGTACTTC. It translates to CASSKRGASYEQYF. The rearrangement links TRBV3-1 to TRBJ2-7; TRBD2 matches at 9 bases. From germline, CDR1 is LGHDT and CDR2 YNNKEL (reference sequence). CDR3 length equals 14 residues. After removal of 6 bases from V and 0 bases from J, the junction contained 3 bases not matched to a gene.

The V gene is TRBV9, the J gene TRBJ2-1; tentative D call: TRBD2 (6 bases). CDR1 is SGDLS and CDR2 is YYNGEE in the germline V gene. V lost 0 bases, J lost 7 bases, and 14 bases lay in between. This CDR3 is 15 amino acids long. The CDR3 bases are TGTGCCAGCAGCGTAGGCGGGGCGCGGTCGAATGAGCAGTTCTTC. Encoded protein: CASSVGGARSNEQFF.

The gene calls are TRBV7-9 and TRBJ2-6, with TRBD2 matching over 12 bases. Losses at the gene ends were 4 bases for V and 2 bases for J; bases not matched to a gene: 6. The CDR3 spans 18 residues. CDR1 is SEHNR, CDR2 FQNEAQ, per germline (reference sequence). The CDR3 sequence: CASSSQLAGGPGANVLTF. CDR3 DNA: TGTGCCAGCAGCTCCCAACTAGCGGGAGGCCCTGGGGCCAACGTCCTGACTTTC. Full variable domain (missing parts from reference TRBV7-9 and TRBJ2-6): DTGVSQNPRHKITKRGQNVTFRCDPISEHNRLYWYRQTLGQGPEFLTYFQNEAQLEKSRLLSDRFSAERPKGSFSTLEIQRTEQGDSAMYLCASSSQLAGGPGANVLTFGAGSRLTVL.

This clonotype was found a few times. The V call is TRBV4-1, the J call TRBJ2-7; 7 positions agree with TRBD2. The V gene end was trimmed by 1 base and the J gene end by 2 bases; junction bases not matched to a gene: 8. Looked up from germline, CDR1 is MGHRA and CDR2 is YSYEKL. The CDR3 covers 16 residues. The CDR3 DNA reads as TGCGCCAGCAGCCAAGTTTCTAGCGGAAAACCCTACGAGCAGTACTTC. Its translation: CASSQVSSGKPYEQYF.

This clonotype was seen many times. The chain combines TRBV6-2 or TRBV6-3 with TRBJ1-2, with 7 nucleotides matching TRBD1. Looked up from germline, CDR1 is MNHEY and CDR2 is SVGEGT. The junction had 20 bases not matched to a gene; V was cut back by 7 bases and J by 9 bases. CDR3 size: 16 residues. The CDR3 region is CASTKRGSDRARSYTF. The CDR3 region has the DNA TGTGCCAGCACCAAGAGGGGATCCGACAGGGCTAGGAGCTACACCTTC.

CDR3 protein: CASSQSGRYLWQFF. In DNA, the CDR3 is TGTGCCAGCAGCCAATCCGGGCGATATCTTTGGCAGTTCTTC. This chain uses TRBV6-2 or TRBV6-3 with TRBJ2-1, with unresolved D. The ends were cut back, 6 bases at V and 12 bases at J, with 21 bases in the middle. The CDR3 covers 14 residues. In germline, CDR1 is MNHEY, CDR2 SVGEGT.

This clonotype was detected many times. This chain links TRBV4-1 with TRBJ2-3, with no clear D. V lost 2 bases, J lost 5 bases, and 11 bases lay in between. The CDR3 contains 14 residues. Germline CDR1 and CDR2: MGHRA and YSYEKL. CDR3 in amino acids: CASSQRSEVDTQYF. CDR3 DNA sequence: TGCGCCAGCAGCCAAAGATCAGAGGTAGATACGCAGTATTTT.

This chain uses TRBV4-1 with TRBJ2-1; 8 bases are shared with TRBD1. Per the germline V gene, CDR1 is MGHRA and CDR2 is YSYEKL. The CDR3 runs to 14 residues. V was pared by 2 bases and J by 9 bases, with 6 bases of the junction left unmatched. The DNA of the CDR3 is TGCGCCAGCAGCCAATCGACAGGGGAAAGTGAGCAGTTCTTC. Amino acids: CASSQSTGESEQFF.

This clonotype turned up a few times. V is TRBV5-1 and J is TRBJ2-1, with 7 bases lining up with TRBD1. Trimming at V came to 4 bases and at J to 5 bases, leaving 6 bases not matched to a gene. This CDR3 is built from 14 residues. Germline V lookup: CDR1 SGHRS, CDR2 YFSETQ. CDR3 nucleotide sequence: TGCGCCAGCAGCAGGGGACAGACAAACAATGAGCAGTTCTTC. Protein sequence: CASSRGQTNNEQFF.

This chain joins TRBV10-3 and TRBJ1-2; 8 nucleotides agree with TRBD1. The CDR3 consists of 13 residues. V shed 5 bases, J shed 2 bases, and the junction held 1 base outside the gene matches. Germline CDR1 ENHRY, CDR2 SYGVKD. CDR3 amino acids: CAISRQGNYGYTF. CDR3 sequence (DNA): TGTGCCATCAGTAGACAGGGGAACTATGGCTACACCTTC.